This T cell receptor (beta chain) came from a study of CXCR3-negative and CXCR3-positive naive CD8 T cells. Study results and limitations: Memory cells differed in TRBV-TRBJ usage, but naive CXCR3-negative and CXCR3-positive cells had similar usage.

The libraries of TRB cDNA were prepared using 5' RACE with UMI labels. TCRdb re-called the 5' RACE reads and gives one entry per CDR3 protein, without DNA. This sample contains about 80,000 distinct CDR3 sequences. On this clonotype: As yet, its antigen is unknown.

This receptor was taken from a human donor in good health. Some clones in this sample may be carry-over from other donors' samples. The specimen was naive CXCR3- CD8+ T cells from blood. Subset of the sample: CD45RO-CCR7+CD27+CD95- naive CD8+ T cells lacking CXCR3 (TNR3-).

The CDR3 spells CASSQPDRPEAFF. The chain combines TRBV4-2 with TRBJ1-1; TCRdb's D call of TRBD1 is untestable without DNA. The CDR3 is 13 amino acids. Germline V gene lookup returns CDR1 LGHNA and CDR2 YNFKEQ.